This paragraph reports one T cell receptor (beta chain). Its matching antigen is unknown. These data are taken from a study of long-term antiretroviral therapy in people with HIV. Study-wide points: Regardless of time point, clones expanded before ART dominated the repertoire.

Assay version v3.0 of immunoSEQ was used, and it was run at survey level. The repertoire was sequenced with immunoSEQ multiplex PCR; TCRdb's copy has only in-frame clones and lacks some. Of 20,000 to 25,000 clones in the sample, just under 85% were seen once. The specimen comprised unsorted PBMCs, sampled around 4 years after starting antiretroviral therapy. This receptor was taken from a man younger than 35 with HIV.

CDR3 sequence (DNA): TGTGCCAGCAGTGAATGGGGGGCAAGCTATGGCTACACCTTC. Its translation is CASSEWGASYGYTF. This chain joins TRBV6-1 and TRBJ1-2, with a weak D call TRBD1 (6 bases). The CDR3 is 14 residues long. Germline V gene data show CDR1 as MNHNS and CDR2 as SASEGT. V lost 2 bases, J lost 4 bases, and 11 bases lay in between.